Listed here are 29 T cell receptor beta chains from one sample, sequenced in a study of cytomegalovirus exposure and HLA in healthy donors. Primers included in the PCR were 60 Vbeta and 13 Jbeta primers. Profiled with immunoSEQ multiplex PCR; TCRdb holds only in-frame clones, not every one. The table has some 140,000 clones, 73% seen once; the top ten hold around 1.2%. What was sequenced was PBMCs. The receptor source for this set is a middle-aged woman in good health and CMV-seronegative.

This clone turned up a few times. The chain couples TRBV5-1 to TRBJ1-1; D is unclear. The CDR3 covers 14 residues. Trimming stripped 0 bases from V and 4 bases from J, with 10 bases between. Germline V gene data show CDR1 as SGHRS and CDR2 as YFSETQ. CDR3 nucleotide sequence: TGCGCCAGCAGCTTGGCCATTGAGGTCACTGAAGCTTTCTTT. Translated, it gives CASSLAIEVTEAFF.

The J gene is TRBJ2-5, the V gene TRBV4-1, with TRBD2 identical over 11 bases. CDR1 is MGHRA, CDR2 YSYEKL, per germline. This CDR3 contains 20 residues. V trimming: 3 bases; J trimming: 4 bases; junction bases outside the gene matches: 19. The CDR3 spells CASSQKMASLSGGAGETQYF. DNA of the CDR3: TGCGCCAGCAGCCAGAAAATGGCCTCTCTTAGCGGGGGGGCGGGAGAGACCCAGTACTTC.

CDR3 protein: CASSLAGGYEQFF. CDR3 in DNA: TGTGCCAGCAGCTTGGCCGGGGGGTATGAGCAGTTCTTC. The chain combines TRBV5-4 with TRBJ2-1; 7 positions agree with TRBD2. V was pared by 0 bases and J by 8 bases, with 2 bases of the junction left unmatched. The CDR3 spans 13 residues. Germline assignment: CDR1 SGHNT and CDR2 YYREEE (reference sequence). Based on the CDR3 plus reference TRBV5-4 and TRBJ2-1, the full variable domain is ETGVTQSPTHLIKTRGQQVTLRCSSQSGHNTVSWYQQALGQGPQFIFQYYREEENGRGNFPPRFSGLQFPNYSSELNVNALELDDSALYLCASSLAGGYEQFFGPGTRLTVL.

This rearrangement joins TRBV7-8 to TRBJ2-7, with D possibly TRBD2 on 8 matching bases. The V gene lost 4 bases and the J gene lost 1 base, with 17 bases spanning the gap. CDR1 and CDR2 from the germline V gene are SGHVS and FQNEAQ. The CDR3 consists of 16 residues. As DNA, the CDR3 is TGTGCCAGCAGCTCCCCGGGAGGGGGCTTATCCTACGAGCAGTACTTC. It encodes CASSSPGGGLSYEQYF.

CDR3 protein: CASSLGVRGTDTQYF. As DNA, the CDR3 is TGCGCCAGCAGCTTGGGTGTCAGGGGGACAGATACGCAGTATTTT. The gene calls are TRBV5-1 and TRBJ2-3; 7 bases are shared with TRBD1. Germline lookup yields CDR1 SGHRS and CDR2 YFSETQ. The CDR3 covers 15 residues. The J segment lost 3 bases and the V segment lost 0 bases, leaving 4 bases of the junction unmatched. Together with reference TRBV5-1 and TRBJ2-3, the CDR3 gives the full variable domain: KAGVTQTPRYLIKTRGQQVTLSCSPISGHRSVSWYQQTPGQGLQFLFEYFSETQRNKGNFPGRFSGRQFSNSRSEMNVSTLELGDSALYLCASSLGVRGTDTQYFGPGTRLTVL.

The chain couples TRBV6-1 to TRBJ2-3, with D maybe TRBD1 (6 bases). The CDR3 has 15 amino acids. Germline CDR1 MNHNS, CDR2 SASEGT. The V end lost 2 bases, the J end lost 1 base, and 10 bases lay between the germline ends. The CDR3 DNA follows: TGTGCCAGCAGTGAAATCAACAGGGGCACAGATACGCAGTATTTT. Translated: CASSEINRGTDTQYF.

This rearrangement joins TRBV15 to TRBJ1-1; 8 bases are shared with TRBD1. The J segment lost 5 bases and the V segment lost 1 base, leaving 3 bases of the junction unmatched. The CDR3 is made up of 14 amino acids. Germline lookup yields CDR1 LNHNV and CDR2 YYDKDF (reference sequence). The CDR3 is CATSRGQGITEAFF. DNA of the CDR3: TGTGCCACCAGCAGAGGACAGGGGATTACTGAAGCTTTCTTT.

Here the CDR3 DNA reads TGTGCCAGCAGCTTAAGGGGAGGGTTATACAATCAGCCCCAGCATTTT. Its translation is CASSLRGGLYNQPQHF. The V and J genes are TRBV7-8 and TRBJ1-5, with D perhaps matching TRBD1 (5 bases). Germline V CDR1 and CDR2: SGHVS, FQNEAQ. Trimming stripped 2 bases from V and 3 bases from J, with 14 bases between. The CDR3 has 16 residues.

This clone was counted between two and nine times. The chain joins TRBV2 to TRBJ1-2, with D possibly being TRBD1 (5 bases). The germline gives CDR1 SNHLY, CDR2 FYNNEI. The CDR3 totals 12 residues. V lost 4 bases to trimming and J lost 2 bases, with 5 bases between them. The CDR3 is CASSAGNYGYTF. The CDR3 DNA is TGTGCCAGCAGTGCAGGGAACTATGGCTACACCTTC.

There are a few counts of this clone. The J gene is TRBJ2-7, the V gene TRBV18; D is perhaps TRBD1 (5 bases). CDR1 is KGHSH, CDR2 LQKENI, per germline. Trimming left V 1 base short and J 5 bases short, with 6 bases between. The CDR3 runs to 12 residues. DNA for the CDR3: TGTGCCAGCTCACCACAGGGGAACGAGCAGTACTTC. Its protein product is CASSPQGNEQYF.

This chain links TRBV2 with TRBJ2-7, with 9 bases fitting TRBD2. Germline V gene data show CDR1 as SNHLY and CDR2 as FYNNEI. The CDR3 loop spans 15 amino acids. The V segment lost 2 bases and the J segment 4 bases; nucleotides outside the gene matches: 6. CDR3 DNA: TGTGCCAGCAGTGAAAGGGAGACTAGCGGATACGAGCAGTACGTC. This translates into CASSERETSGYEQYV.

The rearrangement joins TRBV2 to TRBJ2-3; 14 bases match TRBD2. CDR1 is SNHLY, CDR2 FYNNEI, per germline. This CDR3 has 19 amino acids. Trimming at V came to 4 bases and at J to 0 bases, leaving 9 bases not matched to a gene. The CDR3 is CASSVPTSGGGTSTDTQYF. CDR3 DNA: TGTGCCAGCAGTGTACCGACTAGCGGGGGGGGGACTAGCACAGATACGCAGTATTTT.

The chain links TRBV5-1 to TRBJ2-6; 9 nucleotides agree with TRBD2. The CDR3 consists of 14 residues. The trim removed 7 bases at V and 4 bases at J, leaving 3 bases unmatched. CDR1 and CDR2 from the germline V gene are SGHRS and YFSETQ. This CDR3 reads CASSSGDGANVLTF. The CDR3 DNA reads as TGCGCCAGCTCTAGCGGGGACGGGGCCAACGTCCTGACTTTC.

The chain recombines TRBV13 with TRBJ2-5, with 7 bases matching TRBD1. Germline V lookup: CDR1 PRHDT, CDR2 FYEKMQ (reference sequence). This CDR3 has 16 residues. The trim removed 0 bases at V and 2 bases at J, leaving 6 bases unmatched. CDR3 sequence: CASSLGLGTAQETQYF. The DNA for the CDR3 is TGTGCCAGCAGCTTAGGTTTGGGGACAGCACAAGAGACCCAGTACTTC. Full variable domain (missing parts from reference TRBV13 and TRBJ2-5): AAGVIQSPRHLIKEKRETATLKCYPIPRHDTVYWYQQGPGQDPQFLISFYEKMQSDKGSIPDRFSAQQFSDYHSELNMSSLELGDSALYFCASSLGLGTAQETQYFGPGTRLLVL.

The gene calls are TRBV4-3 and TRBJ2-1; 7 bases map to TRBD1. After removal of 1 base from V and 6 bases from J, the junction contained 6 bases not matched to a gene. Germline-derived CDR1 and CDR2 are LGHNA and YSLEER. This CDR3 contains 15 residues. In nucleotides, the CDR3 is TGCGCCAGCAGCCAAGGTTATTCAGGGGGCAATGAGCAGTTCTTC. This encodes CASSQGYSGGNEQFF.

The V call is TRBV19, the J call TRBJ2-7; D possibly corresponds to TRBD2 (6 bases). The germline V and J ends were trimmed by 7 bases and 1 base, with 11 bases remaining between them. There are 13 residues in the CDR3. Germline CDR1 is LNHDA and CDR2 is SQIVND (reference sequence). In DNA, the CDR3 is TGTGCCAGTACGCGGGGACCGTCCTACGAGCAGTACTTC. Its protein is CASTRGPSYEQYF. The full variable domain, rest sourced from reference TRBV19 and TRBJ2-7, is DGGITQSPKYLFRKEGQNVTLSCEQNLNHDAMYWYRQDPGQGLRLIYYSQIVNDFQKGDIAEGYSVSREKKESFPLTVTSAQKNPTAFYLCASTRGPSYEQYFGPGTRLTVT.

V usage is TRBV9 and J usage is TRBJ2-3, with 11 bases matching TRBD2. There are 15 residues in the CDR3. After removal of 3 bases from V and 4 bases from J, the junction contained 4 bases not matched to a gene. Germline V gene sequence: CDR1 SGDLS, CDR2 YYNGEE. For the CDR3, the DNA is TGTGCCAGCAGCGACTTAGCGGGGGGGCCAGATACGCAGTATTTT. Its protein product is CASSDLAGGPDTQYF.

The rearrangement uses TRBV5-1 and TRBJ2-1; 9 bases map to TRBD1. CDR3 length: 17 amino acids. Germline loops: CDR1 SGHRS, CDR2 YFSETQ. With V trimmed by 3 bases and J by 3 bases, 10 bases remained unmatched. The CDR3 coding sequence is TGCGCCAGCAGCTGGACAGGGGCCCGAGGGGTCTACAATGAGCAGTTCTTC. It translates to CASSWTGARGVYNEQFF.

This clone was counted between two and nine times. This chain links TRBV6-1 with TRBJ1-5; 7 bases match TRBD1. V gave up 1 base and J gave up 4 bases; unmatched junction bases: 7. The germline gives CDR1 MNHNS, CDR2 SASEGT. The CDR3 spans 16 residues. The CDR3 DNA follows: TGTGCCAGCAGTGAAGTAGGCAGGGGGTATAATCAGCCCCAGCATTTT. It codes for CASSEVGRGYNQPQHF.

V and J are TRBV7-3 and TRBJ2-1, with 9 bases identical to TRBD2. From germline, CDR1 is SGHTA and CDR2 FQGTGA. V lost 5 bases to trimming and J lost 7 bases; unmatched junction nucleotides: 12. This CDR3 comprises 16 residues. CDR3 coding DNA: TGTGCCAGCAGCCCACAGGGCGGGGGGGTTTTAAATGAGCAGTTCTTC. Amino acid sequence: CASSPQGGGVLNEQFF.

This clone showed up just once. The V call is TRBV6-6, the J call TRBJ2-5, with D perhaps matching TRBD1 (5 bases). There are 14 residues in the CDR3. The V and J ends lost 5 bases and 5 bases respectively, with 15 bases between them. Germline assignment: CDR1 MNHNY and CDR2 SVGAGI (reference sequence). The CDR3: CASSKGITRETQYF. Here the CDR3 DNA reads TGTGCCAGCAGTAAGGGGATCACCAGGGAGACCCAGTACTTC.

This sequence joins TRBV7-9 and TRBJ2-1, with D perhaps matching TRBD2 (6 bases). Trimming took off 2 bases at V and 0 bases at J, with 11 bases between the two ends. This CDR3 has 16 residues. Germline CDR1 SEHNR, CDR2 FQNEAQ (reference sequence). DNA for the CDR3: TGTGCCAGCAGCTTAACCCGGGGGAGCTCCTACAATGAGCAGTTCTTC. Translating gives CASSLTRGSSYNEQFF.

V and J are TRBV5-1 and TRBJ1-3, with D uncertain. The CDR3 contains 16 residues. Germline V gene data show CDR1 as SGHRS and CDR2 as YFSETQ. Trimming took 1 base from V and 3 from J, leaving 14 bases between them. This CDR3 reads CASSLTPGGLGNTIYF. The CDR3 DNA is TGCGCCAGCAGCTTGACCCCAGGAGGTCTTGGAAACACCATATATTTT. The full variable domain, its missing parts supplied by reference TRBV5-1 and TRBJ1-3, is KAGVTQTPRYLIKTRGQQVTLSCSPISGHRSVSWYQQTPGQGLQFLFEYFSETQRNKGNFPGRFSGRQFSNSRSEMNVSTLELGDSALYLCASSLTPGGLGNTIYFGEGSWLTVV.

The rearrangement links TRBV27 to TRBJ1-1; D unclear. The V and J ends lost 3 bases and 0 bases respectively, with 20 bases between them. The CDR3 extends over 18 amino acids. Looked up from germline, CDR1 is MNHEY and CDR2 is SMNVEV (reference sequence). The CDR3 nucleotides are TGTGCCAGCAGTTTTTCGTCTGGTTTGCGGGGAATGAACACTGAAGCTTTCTTT. Amino acid sequence: CASSFSSGLRGMNTEAFF.

The gene calls are TRBV28 and TRBJ1-2, with TRBD1 identical over 7 bases. The V segment lost 4 bases and the J segment 13 bases; nucleotides outside the gene matches: 9. The CDR3 is 12 residues long. Germline CDR1 MDHEN, CDR2 SYDVKM. The CDR3 coding sequence is TGTGCCAGCAGTTCCCTACAGGGGATCTTCACCTTC. Translation: CASSSLQGIFTF.

The chain uses TRBV2 and TRBJ2-5, with a tentative D call TRBD1 (6 bases). Germline V lookup: CDR1 SNHLY, CDR2 FYNNEI. This CDR3 is 15 amino acids long. The ends were cut back, 2 bases at V and 5 bases at J, with 15 bases in the middle. The CDR3 nucleotides read TGTGCCAGCAGTGAACGGACAGCGGAACGGGAGACCCAGTACTTC. Translation gives CASSERTAERETQYF.

CDR3 sequence: CASSSLTPGQGRTQYF. As DNA, the CDR3 is TGTGCCAGCAGCTCGCTGACTCCGGGACAGGGGCGGACCCAGTACTTC. The rearrangement joins TRBV7-2 to TRBJ2-5; 10 nucleotides align to TRBD1. Germline V gene lookup returns CDR1 SGHTA and CDR2 FQGNSA. Trimming took 4 bases from V and 7 from J; bases not matched to a gene: 12. The CDR3 consists of 16 residues.

This clone has only one observation. The genes are TRBV28 and TRBJ2-1; 7 bases match TRBD1. The J segment lost 0 bases and the V segment lost 6 bases, leaving 8 bases of the junction unmatched. The CDR3 runs to 16 residues. In germline, CDR1 is MDHEN, CDR2 SYDVKM. CDR3 sequence (DNA): TGTGCCAGCAGGAGCTACTCAGGGGGCTCCTACAATGAGCAGTTCTTC. Translating gives CASRSYSGGSYNEQFF. Full variable domain (missing parts from reference TRBV28 and TRBJ2-1): DVKVTQSSRYLVKRTGEKVFLECVQDMDHENMFWYRQDPGLGLRLIYFSYDVKMKEKGDIPEGYSVSREKKERFSLILESASTNQTSMYLCASRSYSGGSYNEQFFGPGTRLTVL.

The J gene is TRBJ1-6, the V gene TRBV7-3; tentative D call: TRBD1 (5 bases). CDR3 length: 14 residues. Trimming shortened V by 2 bases and J by 8 bases, and 10 bases separated the two germline ends. Germline V gives CDR1 SGHTA, CDR2 FQGTGA. CDR3 DNA sequence: TGTGCCAGCAGCTTAGGAGGAGGGGATTCACCCCTCCACTTT. Its translation is CASSLGGGDSPLHF.